Shown below are 29 T cell receptor beta chains from a single sample sequenced in a study of blood T cell repertoires in COVID-19. Profiled with immunoSEQ multiplex PCR; TCRdb holds only in-frame clones, not every one. The sample includes some 69,000 clones, around four fifths of them seen just once. Material: peripheral blood. The receptors were sampled from an older woman with acute or convalescent COVID-19.

In nucleotides, the CDR3 is TGCGCCAGCAGCTTGACAGTCAACGAGCAGTACTTC. As protein: CASSLTVNEQYF. The chain carries TRBV5-1 and TRBJ2-7; the D is unclear. V was trimmed by 1 base and J by 5 bases, leaving 7 bases between them. The CDR3 length is 12 residues. Germline V gene sequence: CDR1 SGHRS, CDR2 YFSETQ.

The genes are TRBV7-2 and TRBJ2-7, with 9 bases fitting TRBD2. Germline trimming cut 3 bases from V and 2 bases from J; bases unmatched to any gene: 8. Germline lookup yields CDR1 SGHTA and CDR2 FQGNSA. The CDR3 consists of 16 residues. The CDR3 spells CASSFRAGGRTYEQYF. CDR3 coding DNA: TGTGCCAGCAGCTTCAGAGCGGGGGGCCGAACCTACGAGCAGTACTTC.

This clone was seen a few times. The gene calls are TRBV5-1 and TRBJ1-1, with 7 positions matching TRBD1. Germline loops: CDR1 SGHRS, CDR2 YFSETQ. Unmatched junction bases numbered 10, after V lost 4 bases and J lost 4 bases. This CDR3 is built from 15 residues. Here the CDR3 DNA reads TGCGCCAGCAGCCCGATGACAGGGAGCCTCACTGAAGCTTTCTTT. Protein product: CASSPMTGSLTEAFF.

J is TRBJ2-2 and V is TRBV3-1 (or the pseudogene TRBV3-2); D remains ambiguous. The CDR3 has 16 amino acids. V was cut by 0 bases and J by 0 bases, with 8 bases left in between. The germline CDR1 and CDR2 sequences are LGHDT and YNNKEL (reference sequence). The CDR3: CASSQEKLANTGELFF. Here the CDR3 DNA reads TGTGCCAGCAGCCAAGAGAAGCTCGCGAACACCGGGGAGCTGTTTTTT.

To note about this clone: A read error may account for a junction end that differs from germline. V is TRBV15 and J is TRBJ2-7; D is possibly TRBD2 (5 bases). The CDR3 runs to 12 residues. Germline CDR1 and CDR2: LNHNV and YYDKDF (reference sequence). This CDR3 reads CATSRAGGRISF. CDR3 DNA: TGTGCCACCAGCAGGGCAGGAGGACGGATTTCCTTC.

The rearrangement uses TRBV24-1 and TRBJ2-1, with 8 bases aligning to TRBD2. The CDR3 is made up of 16 amino acids. Germline V gene lookup returns CDR1 KGHDR and CDR2 SFDVKD. V shed 2 bases, J shed 6 bases, and the junction held 8 bases outside the gene matches. The CDR3 loop reads CATSDYLAGGTNEQFF. CDR3 in DNA: TGTGCCACCAGTGATTATCTCGCGGGAGGTACCAATGAGCAGTTCTTC.

The J gene is TRBJ1-2, the V gene TRBV28; TRBD1 agrees at 9 bases. Germline V gives CDR1 MDHEN, CDR2 SYDVKM. The J segment lost 3 bases and the V segment lost 5 bases, leaving 7 bases of the junction unmatched. This CDR3 has 15 amino acids. This CDR3 is CASSTPGTGHYGYTF. The DNA for the CDR3 is TGTGCCAGCAGTACCCCCGGGACAGGGCACTATGGCTACACCTTC.

The CDR3, as DNA: TGTGCCACCAGTGACCAGAACACTGAAGCTTTCTTT. Its translation is CATSDQNTEAFF. The rearrangement links TRBV24-1 to TRBJ1-1; no clear D gene. Germline V gene sequence: CDR1 KGHDR, CDR2 SFDVKD. Between the trimmed V and J ends, which lost 4 bases and 1 base, there was a span of 3 bases. The CDR3 covers 12 residues.

The chain is built from TRBV5-6 and TRBJ2-3, with no clear D. V lost 4 bases, J lost 5 bases, and 11 bases lay in between. The CDR3 spans 13 residues. Germline CDR1 and CDR2: SGHDT and YYEEEE. The DNA of the CDR3 is TGTGCCAGCAGCCCCCAGGATGTAGATACGCAGTATTTT. Protein: CASSPQDVDTQYF.

Concerning this clone: Germline and junction disagree at one end, which may indicate a read error. The chain couples TRBV7-7 to TRBJ2-5, with D maybe TRBD2 (5 bases). CDR1 and CDR2 from the germline V gene are SSHAT and FNYEAQ (reference sequence). The length of the CDR3 is 15 residues. The CDR3 sequence: CASSLDAGTQETQYF. The CDR3 DNA reads as TGTGCTAGCAGCTTAGACGCGGGCACCCAAGAGACCCAGTACTTC.

The genes are TRBV19 and TRBJ1-1; D remains ambiguous. Germline-derived CDR1 and CDR2 are LNHDA and SQIVND (reference sequence). The length of the CDR3 is 15 residues. Trimming cost V 7 bases and J 2 bases, with 17 bases left between them. CDR3 loop: CASKRSLLGNTEAFF. The CDR3 coding sequence is TGTGCCAGTAAGCGGAGTTTATTAGGTAACACTGAAGCTTTCTTT.

The V and J genes are TRBV11-1 and TRBJ2-3, with TRBD2 matching 9 bases. This CDR3 region has 18 residues. Germline loops: CDR1 SGHAT, CDR2 FQDESV (reference sequence). J gave up 3 bases and V 0 bases, and 10 bases lay outside the gene matches. Written as DNA, the CDR3 is TGTGCCAGCAGCTTAGCTAGCGGGGGAAACGATGGGACAGATACGCAGTATTTT. It specifies CASSLASGGNDGTDTQYF.

The chain employs TRBV3-1 (or the pseudogene TRBV3-2) and TRBJ1-2; weak D call: TRBD1 (6 bases). V lost 0 bases to trimming and J lost 6 bases, with 14 bases between them. The CDR3 loop spans 15 amino acids. Germline assignment: CDR1 LGHDT and CDR2 YNNKEL (reference sequence). The CDR3 reads CASSQETTGFNGYTF. CDR3 in DNA: TGTGCCAGCAGCCAAGAAACCACAGGGTTTAATGGCTACACCTTC.

This clone was detected a few times. The CDR3, as DNA: TGTGCCAGCAGCGCCCGGCGGGTGAAGAGCACAGATACGCAGTATTTT. It translates to CASSARRVKSTDTQYF. This chain connects TRBV11-2 to TRBJ2-3, with a weak D call TRBD2 (5 bases). Trimming left V 5 bases short and J 0 bases short, with 15 bases between. The CDR3 is 16 amino acids. CDR1 SGHAT and CDR2 FQNNGV come from the germline V gene.

The chain uses TRBV28 and TRBJ1-6; D is perhaps TRBD1 (6 bases). The germline gives CDR1 MDHEN, CDR2 SYDVKM. CDR3 size: 13 residues. The V end was cut by 6 bases, the J end by 9 bases, with 12 bases between. The CDR3 loop is CASSYREGSPLHF. The CDR3 coding sequence is TGTGCCAGCAGCTACAGGGAGGGTTCACCCCTCCACTTT.

V is TRBV2 and J is TRBJ1-5; 9 bases are a match to TRBD1. Trimming took 5 bases from V and 9 from J; bases not matched to a gene: 11. The germline gives CDR1 SNHLY, CDR2 FYNNEI. The length of the CDR3 is 15 residues. The CDR3 DNA is TGTGCCAGCAGTAAAACAGGGGGCGCGGGTGGGCCCCAGCATTTT. It encodes CASSKTGGAGGPQHF.

The chain has TRBV5-1 and TRBJ2-7; D perhaps matches TRBD1 (6 bases). Germline V lookup: CDR1 SGHRS, CDR2 YFSETQ. V was trimmed by 4 bases and J by 2 bases, leaving 13 bases between them. CDR3 length: 14 amino acids. This chain's CDR3 is CASSVEQGPYEQYF. CDR3 nucleotide sequence: TGCGCCAGCAGCGTGGAACAGGGCCCCTACGAGCAGTACTTC.

The V call is TRBV5-1, the J call TRBJ1-2; 12 bases agree with TRBD1. The CDR3 contains 15 residues. V shed 1 base, J shed 6 bases, and the junction held 4 bases outside the gene matches. Germline CDR1 is SGHRS and CDR2 is YFSETQ. CDR3 amino acids: CASSLKGTGGNGYTF. CDR3 in DNA: TGCGCCAGCAGCTTGAAGGGGACAGGGGGCAATGGCTACACCTTC. Using reference TRBV5-1 and TRBJ1-2 for the parts outside the CDR3, the full variable domain is KAGVTQTPRYLIKTRGQQVTLSCSPISGHRSVSWYQQTPGQGLQFLFEYFSETQRNKGNFPGRFSGRQFSNSRSEMNVSTLELGDSALYLCASSLKGTGGNGYTFGSGTRLTVV.

V is TRBV19 and J is TRBJ1-1, with 11 bases fitting TRBD1. This CDR3 spans 17 amino acids. The V gene's germline CDR1 is LNHDA and CDR2 SQIVND (reference sequence). V lost 4 bases to trimming and J lost 0 bases; unmatched junction nucleotides: 7. The CDR3 here is CASSRTGGPFMNTEAFF. The CDR3 nucleotides are TGTGCCAGTAGTAGGACAGGGGGCCCTTTTATGAACACTGAAGCTTTCTTT.

The J gene is TRBJ1-5, the V gene TRBV30, with 7 bases lining up with TRBD1. V lost 4 bases to trimming and J lost 5 bases; unmatched junction nucleotides: 2. The V gene's germline CDR1 is GTSNPN and CDR2 SVGIG (reference sequence). The CDR3 contains 12 residues. The CDR3 DNA sequence: TGTGCCTGGAACAGGGGCTATCAGCCCCAGCATTTT. This sequence encodes CAWNRGYQPQHF.

In the case of this clone: At one boundary the junction diverges from the germline segment, which might be a read error. This chain connects TRBV7-7 to TRBJ2-7, with TRBD2 identical over 14 bases. This CDR3 contains 16 residues. Germline CDR1 SSHAT, CDR2 FNYEAQ (reference sequence). CDR3 sequence reads: CASSPGLAGGSDEQYF. The CDR3 DNA sequence: TGTGCTAGCAGTCCTGGACTAGCGGGGGGTTCCGACGAGCAGTACTTC. The variable domain in full, with the rest retrieved from reference TRBV7-7 and TRBJ2-7, is GAGVSQSPRYKVTKRGQDVTLRCDPISSHATLYWYQQALGQGPEFLTYFNYEAQPDKSGLPSDRFSAERPEGSISTLTIQRTEQRDSAMYRCASSPGLAGGSDEQYFGPGTRLTVT.

This rearrangement joins TRBV5-1 to TRBJ2-7; 10 bases map to TRBD2. The CDR3 loop spans 16 amino acids. V lost 6 bases, J lost 0 bases, and 9 bases stayed unmatched. Germline-derived CDR1 and CDR2 are SGHRS and YFSETQ. CDR3 coding DNA: TGCGCCAGCAAAGTTCTAGCGGGGGAGAGCTCCTACGAGCAGTACTTC. Residues: CASKVLAGESSYEQYF.

In this sample, this clone turned up a few times. The V call is TRBV10-3, the J call TRBJ2-3; the D gene is possibly TRBD2 (5 bases). This CDR3 comprises 15 residues. Germline loops: CDR1 ENHRY, CDR2 SYGVKD. V was pared by 8 bases and J by 6 bases, with 21 bases between. The DNA for the CDR3 is TGTGCCATCCGGGGTACATCTGAAGCAAAGGATACGCAGTATTTT. It is translated as CAIRGTSEAKDTQYF.

The chain joins TRBV7-9 to TRBJ1-1, with a possible D match to TRBD1 (6 bases). Trimming took off 1 base at V and 5 bases at J, with 17 bases between the two ends. CDR3 size: 16 residues. Germline CDR1 SEHNR, CDR2 FQNEAQ (reference sequence). In nucleotides, the CDR3 is TGTGCCAGCAGCTTAGAGGGACACCCCGGTGGGACTGAAGCTTTCTTT. This translates into CASSLEGHPGGTEAFF.

The V and J genes are TRBV21-1 and TRBJ2-7; the listed D gene, TRBD1, was not tested against the DNA. TRBV21-1 is an annotated pseudogene. This CDR3 region has 13 residues. This chain's CDR3 is CASSKVGAGGQYF. The CDR3 DNA reads TGTGCCAGCAGCAAAGTTGGAGCAGGGGGTCAGTACTTC.

This chain connects TRBV4-2 to TRBJ1-6; possibly TRBD1 for D (5 bases). Trimming removed 3 bases from V and 7 bases from J, with 13 bases in between. The germline gives CDR1 LGHNA, CDR2 YNFKEQ. The CDR3 is 15 residues long. The chain's CDR3 is CASSQGPYGNSPLHF. Here the CDR3 DNA reads TGTGCCAGCAGCCAGGGGCCCTACGGCAATTCACCCCTCCACTTT.

The chain is built from TRBV18 and TRBJ2-3; D may be TRBD2 (6 bases). Germline V CDR1 and CDR2: KGHSH, LQKENI. This CDR3 has 16 residues. V shed 0 bases and J shed 2 bases, with 12 bases lying between them. DNA of the CDR3: TGTGCCAGCTCACCACCTGTTAGCGGCTCCACAGATACGCAGTATTTT. It codes for CASSPPVSGSTDTQYF.

With respect to this clone: The germline gene is not matched at one end of the junction; a read error may be the cause. The J gene is TRBJ2-3, the V gene TRBV5-1; D is undetermined. This CDR3 has 15 amino acids. Germline lookup yields CDR1 SGHRS and CDR2 YFSETQ. The CDR3 loop reads CASSLERVGTDTQYF. The CDR3 DNA reads TGCGCCAGCAGCTTGGAGCGCGTCGGCACCGATACGCAGTATTTT.

For the CDR3, the DNA is TGTGCCAGCAGCACTATGCTGATGGAGACCCAGTACTTC. Encoded protein: CASSTMLMETQYF. The J gene is TRBJ2-5, the V gene TRBV12-3 or TRBV12-4; no definite D call. The CDR3 has 13 amino acids. The V end was cut by 6 bases, the J end by 5 bases, with 13 bases between.